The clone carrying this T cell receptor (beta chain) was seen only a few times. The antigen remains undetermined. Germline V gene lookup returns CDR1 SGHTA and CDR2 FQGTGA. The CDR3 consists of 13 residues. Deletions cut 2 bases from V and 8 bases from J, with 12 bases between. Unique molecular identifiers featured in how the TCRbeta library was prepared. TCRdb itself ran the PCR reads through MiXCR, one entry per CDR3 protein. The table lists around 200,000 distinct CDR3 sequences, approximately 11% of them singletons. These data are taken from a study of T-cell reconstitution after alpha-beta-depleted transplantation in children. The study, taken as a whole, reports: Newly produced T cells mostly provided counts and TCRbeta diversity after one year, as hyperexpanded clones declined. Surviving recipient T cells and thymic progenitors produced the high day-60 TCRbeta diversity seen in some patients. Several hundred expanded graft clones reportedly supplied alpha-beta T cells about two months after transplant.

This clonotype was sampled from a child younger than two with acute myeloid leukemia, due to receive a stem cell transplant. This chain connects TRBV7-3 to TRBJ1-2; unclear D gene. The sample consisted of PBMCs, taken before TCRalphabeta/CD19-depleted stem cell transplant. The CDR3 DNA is TGTGCCAGCAGCTTAGATCACAATGGGGGCTACACCTTC. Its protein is CASSLDHNGGYTF.